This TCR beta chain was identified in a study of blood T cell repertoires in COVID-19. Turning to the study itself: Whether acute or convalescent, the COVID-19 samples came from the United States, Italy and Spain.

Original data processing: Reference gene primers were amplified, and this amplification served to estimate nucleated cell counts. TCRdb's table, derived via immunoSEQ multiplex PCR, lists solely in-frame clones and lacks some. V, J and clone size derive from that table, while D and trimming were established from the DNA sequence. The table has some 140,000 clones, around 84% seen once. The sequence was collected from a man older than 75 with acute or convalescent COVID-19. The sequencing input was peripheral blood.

CDR3 sequence (DNA): TGCGCCAGCAGTGAGTCCCCAAGGAGAGGTGGCTACACCTTC. Translation: CASSESPRRGGYTF. This chain links TRBV10-2 with TRBJ1-2; no definite D call. Trimming pared 0 bases from V and 7 bases from J, leaving 12 bases between. The V gene's germline CDR1 is WSHSY and CDR2 SAAADI. CDR3 length equals 14 residues.